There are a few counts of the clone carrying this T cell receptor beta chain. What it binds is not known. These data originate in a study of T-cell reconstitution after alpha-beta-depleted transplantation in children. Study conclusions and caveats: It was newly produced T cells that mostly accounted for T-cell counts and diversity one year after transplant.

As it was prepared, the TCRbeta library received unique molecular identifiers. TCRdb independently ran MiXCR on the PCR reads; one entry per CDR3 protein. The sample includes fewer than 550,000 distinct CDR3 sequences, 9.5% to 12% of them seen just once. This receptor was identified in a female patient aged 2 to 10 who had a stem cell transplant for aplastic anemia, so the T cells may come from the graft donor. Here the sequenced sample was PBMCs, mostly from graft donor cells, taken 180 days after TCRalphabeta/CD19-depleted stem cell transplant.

CDR3 DNA sequence: TGTGCCAGCTCACCACCAGTCGTGGCCAATGAGCAGTTCTTC. Amino acids: CASSPPVVANEQFF. The rearrangement uses TRBV18 and TRBJ2-1; D gene uncertain. Per germline, CDR1 KGHSH and CDR2 LQKENI. V gave up 0 bases and J gave up 6 bases, with 9 bases separating them. The CDR3 has 14 residues.